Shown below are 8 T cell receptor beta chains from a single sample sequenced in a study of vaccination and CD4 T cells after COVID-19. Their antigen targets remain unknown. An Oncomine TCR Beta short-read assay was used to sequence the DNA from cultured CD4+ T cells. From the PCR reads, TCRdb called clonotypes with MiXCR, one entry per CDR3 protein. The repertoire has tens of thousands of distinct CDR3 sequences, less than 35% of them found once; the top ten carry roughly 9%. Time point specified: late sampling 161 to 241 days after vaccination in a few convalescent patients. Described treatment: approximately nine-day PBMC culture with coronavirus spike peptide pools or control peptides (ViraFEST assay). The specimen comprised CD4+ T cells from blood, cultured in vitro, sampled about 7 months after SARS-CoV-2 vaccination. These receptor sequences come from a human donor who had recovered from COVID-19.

CDR3 residues: CASSYSSGLAGGNYEQYF. The CDR3 coding sequence is TGTGCCAGCAGTTACTCCTCGGGACTAGCGGGAGGGAACTACGAGCAGTACTTC. V is TRBV6-5 and J is TRBJ2-7; 16 nucleotides align to TRBD2. Germline assignment: CDR1 MNHEY and CDR2 SVGAGI. The ends lost 0 bases at V and 3 bases at J; junction bases unmatched: 5. CDR3 length: 18 residues.

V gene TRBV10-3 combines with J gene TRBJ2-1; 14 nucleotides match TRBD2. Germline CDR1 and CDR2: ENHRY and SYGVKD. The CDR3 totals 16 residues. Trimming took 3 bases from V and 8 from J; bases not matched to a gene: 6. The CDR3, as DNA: TGTGCCATCAGTGACGCTGGGACTAGCGGGAGCCATGAGCAGTTCTTC. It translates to CAISDAGTSGSHEQFF.

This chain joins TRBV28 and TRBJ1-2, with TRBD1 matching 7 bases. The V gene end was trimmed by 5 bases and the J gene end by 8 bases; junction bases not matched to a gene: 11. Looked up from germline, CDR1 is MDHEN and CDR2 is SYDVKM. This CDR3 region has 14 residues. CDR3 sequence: CASSRDEGAEGYTF. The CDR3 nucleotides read TGTGCCAGCAGTCGCGACGAGGGGGCGGAGGGCTACACCTTC.

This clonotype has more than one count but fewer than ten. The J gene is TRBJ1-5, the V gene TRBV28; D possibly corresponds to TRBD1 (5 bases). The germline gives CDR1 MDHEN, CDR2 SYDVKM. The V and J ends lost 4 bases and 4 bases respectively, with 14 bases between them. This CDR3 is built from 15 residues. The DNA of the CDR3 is TGTGCCAGCAGTTATCCGCTCGGGGGGAATCAGCCCCAGCATTTT. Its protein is CASSYPLGGNQPQHF. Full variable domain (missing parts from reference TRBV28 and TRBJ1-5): DVKVTQSSRYLVKRTGEKVFLECVQDMDHENMFWYRQDPGLGLRLIYFSYDVKMKEKGDIPEGYSVSREKKERFSLILESASTNQTSMYLCASSYPLGGNQPQHFGDGTRLSIL.

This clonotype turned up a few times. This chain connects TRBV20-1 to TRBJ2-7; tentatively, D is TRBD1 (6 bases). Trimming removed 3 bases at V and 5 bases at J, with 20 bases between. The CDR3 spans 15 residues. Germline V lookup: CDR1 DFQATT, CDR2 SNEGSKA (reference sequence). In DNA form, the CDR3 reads TGCAGTGCTAGGTTGGGGAGAGTAGGGGGAAACGAGCAGTACTTC. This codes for CSARLGRVGGNEQYF.

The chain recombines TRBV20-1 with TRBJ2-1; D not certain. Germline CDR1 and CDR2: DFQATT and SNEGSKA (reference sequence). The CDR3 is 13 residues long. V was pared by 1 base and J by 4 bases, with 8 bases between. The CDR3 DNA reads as TGCAGTGCTAGAGTAAGCGTGTACAATGAGCAGTTCTTC. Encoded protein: CSARVSVYNEQFF.

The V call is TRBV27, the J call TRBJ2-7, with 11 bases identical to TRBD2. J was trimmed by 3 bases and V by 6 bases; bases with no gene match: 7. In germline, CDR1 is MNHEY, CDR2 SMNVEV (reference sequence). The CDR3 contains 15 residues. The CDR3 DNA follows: TGTGCCAGCAGCGGGATAGCGGGAGGGGACTACGAGCAGTACTTC. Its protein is CASSGIAGGDYEQYF.

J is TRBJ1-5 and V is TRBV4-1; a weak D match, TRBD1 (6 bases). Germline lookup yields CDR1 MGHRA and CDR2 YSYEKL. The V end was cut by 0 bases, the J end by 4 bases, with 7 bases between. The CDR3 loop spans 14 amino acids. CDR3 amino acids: CASSQEDRNQPQHF. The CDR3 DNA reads TGCGCCAGCAGCCAAGAAGACAGGAATCAGCCCCAGCATTTT.